This TCR beta chain was identified during a study of blood T cell repertoires in COVID-19. Study in general: COVID-19 samples collected from the United States, Italy and Spain covered acute and convalescent phases. In each case, the material was cDNA or gDNA derived from T cells, B-cell-depleted T cells, or PBMCs.

Enrolled during active infection, Seattle patients were then followed longitudinally. Trimming removed 0 bases at V and 2 bases at J, with 13 bases between. The CDR3 length is 16 residues. The germline V gene has CDR1 MNHNY and CDR2 SVGAGI (reference sequence). Original processing notes: Amplification of reference gene primers provided the estimated nucleated cell counts. Method: immunoSEQ multiplex PCR; TCRdb's copy keeps in-frame clones and lacks some. V and J calls and clone size come straight from that table; D and trimming were deduced from the DNA. The data contain hundreds of thousands of clones, 70% to 90% of them seen just once; the ten biggest clones take up roughly 8.3%.

The chain employs TRBV6-6 and TRBJ1-1, with D perhaps matching TRBD1 (6 bases). Sequencing used peripheral blood. The receptor comes from a woman between 45 and 65 years old with COVID-19, enrolled during active disease. In DNA form, the CDR3 reads TGTGCCAGCAGTTACTCGGGACAAGAAGGAAACACTGAAGCTTTCTTT. Its translation: CASSYSGQEGNTEAFF.